These T cell receptor beta chains were read from a single sample in a study of T cell responses to AZD1222 COVID-19 vaccine. Some clones are missing from TCRdb's copy, which holds only in-frame ones; the method was immunoSEQ multiplex PCR. Here the sample spans around 130,000 clones, 70% to 90% being singletons. The sequencing here drew on peripheral blood, taken 28 days after the second AZD1222 dose. Receptor source: an adult who received the AZD1222 COVID-19 vaccine. CDR3s include the opening cysteine and the closing phenylalanine or tryptophan. Each record gives: D gene, V gene, J gene, clone size, CDR3 DNA, CDR3 protein. D genes are given only for firm matches. The size entry is marked missing in some rows and otherwise reads once, few, many or a size class.

NA,TRBV7-2,TRBJ1-2,NA,TGTGCCAGCAGGCACGGAGGGACGGTGCATGGCTACACCTTC,CASRHGGTVHGYTF
NA,TRBV6-5,TRBJ2-3,NA,TGTGCCAGCAGTCCGCAGGGGACTAGCACAGATACGCAGTATTTT,CASSPQGTSTDTQYF
NA,TRBV7-2,TRBJ2-1,few,TGTGCCAGCAGCTTTTTCATCATCAATGAGCAGTTCTTC,CASSFFIINEQFF
NA,TRBV7-2,TRBJ2-7,NA,TGTGCCAGCAGCCCCACCCACCTGAGGGTGGAGCAGTACTTC,CASSPTHLRVEQYF
TRBD2,TRBV27,TRBJ2-1,NA,TGTGCCAGCAGACCCACCTACGAGCGGGGAAACAATGAGCAGTTCTTC,CASRPTYERGNNEQFF
NA,TRBV5-1,TRBJ2-7,NA,TGCGCCAGCAGCTCAGCATACGAGCAGTACTTC,CASSSAYEQYF
NA,TRBV13,TRBJ2-5,NA,TGTGCCAGCAGCAATCGAGTAGCCAGCCTTCAAGAGACCCAGTACTTC,CASSNRVASLQETQYF
TRBD2,TRBV9,TRBJ2-1,NA,TGTGCCAGCAGCGTAGCTACTAGCGGGTTTAATGAGCAGTTCTTC,CASSVATSGFNEQFF
NA,TRBV28,TRBJ2-1,NA,TGTGCCAGCAGTTTATATCCGGAGGGCCCCTACAATGAGCAGTTCTTC,CASSLYPEGPYNEQFF
NA,TRBV10-2,TRBJ2-5,NA,TGCGCCAGCAGTGGTGGGGGTTGGGAGACCCAGTACTTC,CASSGGGWETQYF
TRBD1,TRBV7-8,TRBJ1-5,NA,TGTGCCAGCAGCTTACGTACAGGGGAAGGTAACAATCAGCCCCAGCATTTT,CASSLRTGEGNNQPQHF
NA,TRBV7-3,TRBJ2-2,few,TGTGCCAGCAGCAACCTCTTGGTTCCAGGGGAGCTGTTTTTT,CASSNLLVPGELFF
TRBD1,TRBV20-1,TRBJ2-7,NA,TGCAGTGCTAGTTCAGGGGGTTTCTCCTACGAGCAGTACTTC,CSASSGGFSYEQYF
NA,TRBV28,TRBJ1-5,once,TGTGCCAGCAGTTTTGGTACAGGTAATCAGCCCCAGCATTTT,CASSFGTGNQPQHF
NA,TRBV12-3/TRBV12-4,TRBJ1-1,NA,TGTGCCAGCACCCAAGATGGGCGGACTGAAGCTTTCTTT,CASTQDGRTEAFF
NA,TRBV19,TRBJ1-6,NA,TGTGCCAGTACGAGGGGCCTGGGGTCACCCCTCCACTTT,CASTRGLGSPLHF
NA,TRBV7-9,TRBJ2-7,NA,TGTGCCAGCAGCACTCGACAGGACCCCTACGAGCAGTACTTC,CASSTRQDPYEQYF
NA,TRBV2,TRBJ2-7,NA,TGTGCCAGCAGCCTCGGACAGAGCTCCTACGAGCAGTACTTC,CASSLGQSSYEQYF
NA,TRBV30,TRBJ1-1,NA,TGTGCCTGGAGCGCACATACGTACACTGAAGCTTTCTTT,CAWSAHTYTEAFF
TRBD1,TRBV10-3,TRBJ1-1,NA,TGTGCCATCAACCCGACAGGGGGTCACACTGAAGCTTTCTTT,CAINPTGGHTEAFF
NA,TRBV21-1,TRBJ1-5,NA,TGTGCCAGCAGCAAATTGGTCCAAGGCGGTAATCAGCCCCAGCATTTT,CASSKLVQGGNQPQHF
TRBD1,TRBV25-1,TRBJ1-2,NA,TGTGCCAGCAGTGTCCGGGACAGCAACTATGGCTACACCTTC,CASSVRDSNYGYTF
NA,TRBV18,TRBJ1-1,once,TGTGCCAGCTCAGCAACATTGGGCTACACTGAAGCTTTCTTT,CASSATLGYTEAFF
NA,TRBV28,TRBJ1-1,NA,TGTGCCAGCAGTTCAACAGGGTTCAAGTCTCGGGACACTGAAGCTTTCTTT,CASSSTGFKSRDTEAFF
NA,TRBV27,TRBJ2-7,NA,TGTGCCAGCAGTTTATGGGGCTCCTACGAGCAGTACTTC,CASSLWGSYEQYF
NA,TRBV3-1/TRBV3-2,TRBJ1-4,NA,TGTGCCAGCAGCCAAGCGAAGGGGGGAACTAATGAAAAACTGTTTTTT,CASSQAKGGTNEKLFF